A few counts support the clone carrying this T cell receptor (beta chain). This specimen belongs to a study of control samples from healthy donors and cancer patients. Between the trimmed V and J ends, which lost 1 base and 3 bases, there was a span of 4 bases. This CDR3 spans 13 amino acids. Some clones are missing from TCRdb's copy, which holds only in-frame ones; the method was immunoSEQ multiplex PCR. The sample has 130,000 or so clones, about nine tenths seen once; the top ten hold more than 6.5%. J is TRBJ1-5 and V is TRBV12-3 or TRBV12-4; D unclear. The specimen sequenced was PBMCs. The origin of this receptor is a man over 45 with head and neck cancer. CDR3 nucleotide sequence: TGTGCCAGCAGTTTAGGGGTCAATCAGCCCCAGCATTTT. Amino acids: CASSLGVNQPQHF.